This TCR beta chain stems from a study of radiotherapy plus CTLA-4 blockade in lung cancer. Produced via immunoSEQ multiplex PCR; TCRdb's table is partial and in-frame only. The sample lists more than 25,000 clones; approximately 80% were seen once. Trimming took 3 bases from V and 6 from J, leaving 9 bases between them. Germline values: CDR1 SGHVS, CDR2 FNYEAQ. There are 13 residues in the CDR3. The receptor comes from a human donor with non-small cell lung cancer who had stable disease on radiotherapy plus ipilimumab. Specimen: peripheral blood, collected from a patient treated with radiotherapy plus ipilimumab. The rearrangement uses TRBV7-6 and TRBJ1-5; D is possibly TRBD1 (6 bases). The CDR3 region has the DNA TGTGCCAGCAGCTTGGGGGGCGCTCAGCCCCAGCATTTT. The encoded protein is CASSLGGAQPQHF. Based on the CDR3 plus reference TRBV7-6 and TRBJ1-5, the full variable domain is GAGVSQSPRYKVTKRGQDVALRCDPISGHVSLYWYRQALGQGPEFLTYFNYEAQQDKSGLPNDRFSAERPEGSISTLTIQRTEQRDSAMYRCASSLGGAQPQHFGDGTRLSIL.